This T cell receptor (beta chain) was profiled in a study of blood T cell repertoires in COVID-19. Assignment of participants to cohorts was predicated upon participant-reported clinical history. As originally analysed: How many nucleated cells were present was estimated from reference gene primer amplification. The data were produced by immunoSEQ multiplex PCR, yet TCRdb's version contains in-frame clones alone and is incomplete. The V and J calls and clone size are taken from that table; D and trimming were inferred from the DNA. The sample has 140,000 to 150,000 clones; 84% are singletons. Sequencing input: PBMCs or T cells enriched from blood (not recorded which). The receptor was derived from a woman aged 45 to 65 who had been exposed to COVID-19.

The CDR3 loop is CASSLGTNLYEQYF. CDR3 sequence (DNA): TGCGCCAGCAGCTTAGGGACAAACCTCTACGAGCAGTACTTC. This rearrangement joins TRBV5-1 to TRBJ2-7, with D maybe TRBD1 (6 bases). Trimming stripped 2 bases from V and 3 bases from J, with 12 bases between. CDR1 is SGHRS and CDR2 is YFSETQ in the germline V gene. The CDR3 is made up of 14 amino acids.